The 27 T cell receptor beta chains below were found in one sample sequenced in a study of blood T cell repertoires in COVID-19. Profiling relied on immunoSEQ multiplex PCR, and the TCRdb table lists in-frame clones only, not all of them. The sample records about 240,000 clones, approximately 86% being singletons. Sequenced input: peripheral blood. The receptor set was obtained from a woman aged 65 to 85 with active or convalescent COVID-19.

Worth noting for this clone: The sample carries other DNA sequences with the same CDR3. The V and J genes are TRBV11-2 and TRBJ2-2; 7 bases are a match to TRBD1. Trimming cost V 3 bases and J 2 bases; bases outside gene matches: 12. This CDR3 is 18 amino acids long. From germline, CDR1 is SGHAT and CDR2 FQNNGV. The CDR3 coding sequence is TGTGCCAGCAGCTTCATTAAAACAGGGGTGGGCAACACCGGGGAGCTGTTTTTT. It yields the protein CASSFIKTGVGNTGELFF.

The V gene is TRBV7-9, the J gene TRBJ2-1, with 7 nucleotides matching TRBD2. V gave up 4 bases and J gave up 5 bases; unmatched junction bases: 11. This CDR3 spans 16 amino acids. Looked up from germline, CDR1 is SEHNR and CDR2 is FQNEAQ (reference sequence). The CDR3 protein is CASSWREGPQNNEQFF. Written as DNA, the CDR3 is TGTGCCAGCAGCTGGAGGGAGGGACCTCAAAACAATGAGCAGTTCTTC.

This clone was seen only once. The chain employs TRBV7-2 and TRBJ2-2, with TRBD1 matching over 10 bases. Trimming removed 6 bases from V and 6 bases from J; junction bases left unmatched: 7. This CDR3 spans 15 amino acids. Germline CDR1 reads SGHTA; CDR2 reads FQGNSA. The CDR3 region has the DNA TGTGCCAGCAGTTCCGGGACAGGGGAACCCGGGGAGCTGTTTTTT. This encodes CASSSGTGEPGELFF.

This sequence joins TRBV7-9 and TRBJ1-1, with unresolved D. Trimming cost V 6 bases and J 2 bases, with 10 bases left between them. Germline-derived CDR1 and CDR2 are SEHNR and FQNEAQ (reference sequence). The CDR3 contains 13 residues. CDR3 nucleotides: TGTGCCAGCAGTTTCGGGATTAACACTGAAGCTTTCTTT. Its protein is CASSFGINTEAFF.

This clone appeared once. The chain has TRBV7-8 and TRBJ1-1; D possibly corresponds to TRBD1 (5 bases). V was clipped by 5 bases and J by 0 bases, with 13 bases between them. This CDR3 is built from 15 residues. The germline V gene has CDR1 SGHVS and CDR2 FQNEAQ. The CDR3, as DNA: TGTGCCAGCAGCCCTAAGGGGCGGCTGAACACTGAAGCTTTCTTT. It translates to CASSPKGRLNTEAFF.

The V call is TRBV9, the J call TRBJ1-1, with unresolved D. This CDR3 has 13 amino acids. CDR1 and CDR2 (germline): SGDLS, YYNGEE. The V end was cut by 0 bases, the J end by 5 bases, with 8 bases between. CDR3 in DNA: TGTGCCAGCAGCGTAGGTCAGAGGACTGAAGCTTTCTTT. Protein: CASSVGQRTEAFF.

This chain connects TRBV9 to TRBJ2-5; D may be TRBD1 (5 bases). CDR3 length: 15 residues. Germline values: CDR1 SGDLS, CDR2 YYNGEE. Trimming left V 0 bases short and J 1 base short, with 10 bases between. CDR3 sequence: CASSVVTGLQETQYF. Here the CDR3 DNA reads TGTGCCAGCAGCGTAGTAACAGGCCTCCAAGAGACCCAGTACTTC.

The chain is built from TRBV6-2 or TRBV6-3 and TRBJ2-7, with D perhaps matching TRBD1 (6 bases). The CDR3 has 15 residues. Germline loops: CDR1 MNHEY, CDR2 SVGEGT. The V end was cut by 5 bases, the J end by 0 bases, with 14 bases between. CDR3 residues: CASSTMGASSYEQYF. The CDR3 DNA sequence: TGTGCCAGCAGTACTATGGGGGCGAGCTCCTACGAGCAGTACTTC.

The V gene is TRBV7-9, the J gene TRBJ1-4; the D is unclear. The CDR3 spans 15 residues. V lost 1 base to trimming and J lost 8 bases, with 14 bases between them. Germline lookup yields CDR1 SEHNR and CDR2 FQNEAQ (reference sequence). Here the CDR3 DNA reads TGTGCCAGCAGCTTAGGAGCCGGGGTTGACGAAAAACTGTTTTTT. This codes for CASSLGAGVDEKLFF. Supplemented by reference TRBV7-9 and TRBJ1-4, the full variable domain reads DTGVSQNPRHKITKRGQNVTFRCDPISEHNRLYWYRQTLGQGPEFLTYFQNEAQLEKSRLLSDRFSAERPKGSFSTLEIQRTEQGDSAMYLCASSLGAGVDEKLFFGSGTQLSVL.

In its sample, this clone was seen a few times. The chain couples TRBV6-5 to TRBJ1-1; TRBD1 might be the D (6 bases). V was shortened by 5 bases and J by 0 bases, with 10 bases between the two germline ends. The germline CDR1 and CDR2 sequences are MNHEY and SVGAGI. CDR3 size: 14 residues. The CDR3: CASSKDRLNTEAFF. The CDR3 coding sequence is TGTGCCAGCAGTAAGGACAGACTGAACACTGAAGCTTTCTTT.

J is TRBJ1-1 and V is TRBV15, with a tentative D call TRBD1 (6 bases). Looked up from germline, CDR1 is LNHNV and CDR2 is YYDKDF (reference sequence). The V gene lost 3 bases and the J gene lost 10 bases, with 33 bases spanning the gap. This CDR3 spans 19 amino acids. The CDR3 region has the DNA TGTGCCACCAGCAGCCCTGGACCTTCGCAGGGGAGAGTTGGTAGGCCAGCTTTCTTT. Amino acid sequence: CATSSPGPSQGRVGRPAFF.

V gene TRBV5-1 combines with J gene TRBJ2-2; TRBD1 might be the D (5 bases). CDR3 length equals 16 residues. Germline lookup yields CDR1 SGHRS and CDR2 YFSETQ. Trimming pared 2 bases from V and 0 bases from J, leaving 11 bases between. The CDR3 nucleotides read TGCGCCAGCAGCTTACAGGTCTCTTCGAACACCGGGGAGCTGTTTTTT. Translating gives CASSLQVSSNTGELFF. Variable domain in full (rest from reference TRBV5-1 and TRBJ2-2): KAGVTQTPRYLIKTRGQQVTLSCSPISGHRSVSWYQQTPGQGLQFLFEYFSETQRNKGNFPGRFSGRQFSNSRSEMNVSTLELGDSALYLCASSLQVSSNTGELFFGEGSRLTVL.

The V and J genes are TRBV27 and TRBJ1-2; 7 positions match TRBD1. The V gene end was trimmed by 8 bases and the J gene end by 5 bases; junction bases not matched to a gene: 20. Germline CDR1 MNHEY, CDR2 SMNVEV (reference sequence). There are 17 residues in the CDR3. The CDR3 sequence is CASSPFYLTGQLYGYTF. The CDR3 DNA reads as TGTGCCAGCTCCCCGTTTTACTTGACGGGACAGCTATATGGCTACACCTTC.

This sequence joins TRBV18 and TRBJ1-2; D is ambiguous. This CDR3 spans 14 amino acids. With 5 bases removed from V and 2 bases from J, the gap between germline ends came to 12 bases. Germline V gene data show CDR1 as KGHSH and CDR2 as LQKENI. CDR3 sequence: CASSSQAKNYGYTF. The DNA for the CDR3 is TGTGCCAGCTCATCCCAGGCGAAAAACTATGGCTACACCTTC.

The chain carries TRBV7-2 and TRBJ2-2, with 8 bases fitting TRBD2. This CDR3 spans 18 amino acids. V lost 5 bases and J lost 0; bases outside the gene matches: 11. The germline V gene has CDR1 SGHTA and CDR2 FQGNSA. As DNA, the CDR3 is TGTGCCAGCAGCCTTTGGGGTAGCGGGGCTTCGAACACCGGGGAGCTGTTTTTT. This gives the protein CASSLWGSGASNTGELFF.

V gene TRBV4-2 combines with J gene TRBJ1-1; 8 bases align to TRBD1. The CDR3 sequence is 12 residues long. Germline CDR1 reads LGHNA; CDR2 reads YNFKEQ. Trimming took 1 base from V and 8 from J; bases not matched to a gene: 0. The CDR3 region has the DNA TGTGCCAGCAGCCAAGGGACAGGGGAAGCTTTCTTT. Encoded protein: CASSQGTGEAFF.

This chain connects TRBV6-5 to TRBJ1-2; 9 bases agree with TRBD1. The CDR3 is 14 amino acids. The V and J ends lost 5 bases and 4 bases, in that order; junction bases with no gene match: 5. Germline V gene sequence: CDR1 MNHEY, CDR2 SVGAGI. The CDR3, as DNA: TGTGCCAGCAGTAGGACAGGGGATAGCTATGGCTACACCTTC. The encoded protein is CASSRTGDSYGYTF.

This clone was picked up one time. The rearrangement joins TRBV7-9 to TRBJ2-7; tentatively, D is TRBD1 (5 bases). CDR1 is SEHNR, CDR2 FQNEAQ, per germline (reference sequence). The CDR3 extends over 14 amino acids. V lost 5 bases to trimming and J lost 0 bases, with 11 bases between them. CDR3 amino acids: CASSPRQSSYEQYF. The CDR3 DNA reads TGTGCCAGCAGCCCAAGACAGTCCTCCTACGAGCAGTACTTC.

The V gene is TRBV7-9, the J gene TRBJ2-2, with D unresolved. This CDR3 spans 12 amino acids. V lost 5 bases to trimming and J lost 2 bases, with 3 bases between them. Per germline, CDR1 SEHNR and CDR2 FQNEAQ (reference sequence). CDR3 bases: TGTGCCAGCAGCACAAACACCGGGGAGCTGTTTTTT. The encoded protein is CASSTNTGELFF.

The chain joins TRBV20-1 to TRBJ1-3, with no clear D. Between the trimmed V and J ends, which lost 5 bases and 4 bases, there was a span of 6 bases. CDR1 is DFQATT, CDR2 SNEGSKA, per germline (reference sequence). There are 11 residues in the CDR3. The CDR3, as DNA: TGCAGTGCTCCCCAGGGAAACACCATATATTTT. This translates into CSAPQGNTIYF.

Only a few counts were recorded for this clone. The J gene is TRBJ1-1, the V gene TRBV6-5; 7 bases fit TRBD1. Trimming at V came to 6 bases and at J to 7 bases, leaving 8 bases not matched to a gene. Germline CDR1 is MNHEY and CDR2 is SVGAGI. The CDR3 sequence is 13 residues long. CDR3 protein: CASSVQGRNEAFF. The CDR3 region has the DNA TGTGCCAGCAGCGTACAGGGGCGGAATGAAGCTTTCTTT.

This chain joins TRBV2 and TRBJ1-1; 8 positions match TRBD1. This CDR3 is 12 amino acids long. V shed 6 bases and J 10 bases; nucleotides not matched to a gene: 7. Germline CDR1 is SNHLY and CDR2 is FYNNEI. CDR3: CASSDRDRGAFF. DNA for the CDR3: TGTGCCAGCAGCGATCGCGACAGGGGAGCTTTCTTT. Full variable domain (missing parts from reference TRBV2 and TRBJ1-1): EPEVTQTPSHQVTQMGQEVILRCVPISNHLYFYWYRQILGQKVEFLVSFYNNEISEKSEIFDDQFSVERPDGSNFTLKIRSTKLEDSAMYFCASSDRDRGAFFGQGTRLTVV.

About this clone: The sample contains more than one DNA sequence encoding this CDR3. The V call is TRBV18, the J call TRBJ1-1; unclear D gene. This CDR3 has 13 residues. V lost 4 bases and J 1 base, leaving 7 bases between the germline ends. Germline V gene lookup returns CDR1 KGHSH and CDR2 LQKENI. CDR3 protein: CASSLGGNTEAFF. CDR3 coding DNA: TGTGCCAGCTCACTCGGAGGGAACACTGAAGCTTTCTTT.

The J gene is TRBJ1-2, the V gene TRBV4-3; D gene unclear. The CDR3 is 15 residues long. Germline-derived CDR1 and CDR2 are LGHNA and YSLEER. The germline V and J ends were trimmed by 0 bases and 5 bases, with 13 bases remaining between them. CDR3 nucleotide sequence: TGCGCCAGCAGCCAAGATTTTATAAGGGAGTATGGCTACACCTTC. Protein: CASSQDFIREYGYTF.

This chain connects TRBV25-1 to TRBJ2-7; D gene ambiguous. The CDR3 is made up of 13 amino acids. Germline V gene data show CDR1 as MGHDK and CDR2 as SYGVNS. In DNA, the CDR3 is TGTGTCTCGGAGCACTCGAGCTCCTACGAGCAGTACTTC. As protein: CVSEHSSSYEQYF.

This chain connects TRBV12-3 or TRBV12-4 to TRBJ2-7; no firm D call. The CDR3 is made up of 13 amino acids. V was trimmed by 1 base and J by 5 bases, leaving 9 bases between them. CDR3 region: CASSLDLVDEQYF. The CDR3 nucleotides are TGTGCCAGCAGTTTAGACCTGGTAGACGAGCAGTACTTC.

This chain uses TRBV18 with TRBJ1-5; D gene uncertain. The CDR3 has 15 amino acids. The V gene lost 3 bases and the J gene lost 0 bases, with 9 bases spanning the gap. Germline CDR1 KGHSH, CDR2 LQKENI. The DNA for the CDR3 is TGTGCCAGCTCACCCTCCCAGGATAGCAATCAGCCCCAGCATTTT. Translation: CASSPSQDSNQPQHF. Looking up the rest from reference TRBV18 and TRBJ1-5 gives the full variable domain: NAGVMQNPRHLVRRRGQEARLRCSPMKGHSHVYWYRQLPEEGLKFMVYLQKENIIDESGMPKERFSAEFPKEGPSILRIQQVVRGDSAAYFCASSPSQDSNQPQHFGDGTRLSIL.